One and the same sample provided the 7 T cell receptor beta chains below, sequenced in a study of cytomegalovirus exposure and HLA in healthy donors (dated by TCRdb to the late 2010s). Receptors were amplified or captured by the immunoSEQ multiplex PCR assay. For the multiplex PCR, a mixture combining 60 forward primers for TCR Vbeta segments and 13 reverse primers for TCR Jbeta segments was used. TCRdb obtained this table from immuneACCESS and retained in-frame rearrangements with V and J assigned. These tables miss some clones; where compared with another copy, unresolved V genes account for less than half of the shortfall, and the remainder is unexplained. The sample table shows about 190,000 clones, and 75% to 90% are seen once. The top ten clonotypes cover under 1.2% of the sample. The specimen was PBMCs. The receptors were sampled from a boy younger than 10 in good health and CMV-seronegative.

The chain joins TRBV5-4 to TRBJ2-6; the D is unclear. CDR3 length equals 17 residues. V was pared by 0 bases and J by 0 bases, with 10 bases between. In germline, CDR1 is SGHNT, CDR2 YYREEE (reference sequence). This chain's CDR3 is CASSLEGRSSGANVLTF. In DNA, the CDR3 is TGTGCCAGCAGCTTGGAAGGCCGGAGCTCTGGGGCCAACGTCCTGACTTTC.

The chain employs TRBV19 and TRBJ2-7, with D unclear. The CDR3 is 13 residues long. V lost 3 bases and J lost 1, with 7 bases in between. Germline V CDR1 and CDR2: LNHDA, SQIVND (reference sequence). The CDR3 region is CASSMVGSYEQYF. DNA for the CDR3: TGTGCCAGTAGTATGGTCGGGTCCTACGAGCAGTACTTC.

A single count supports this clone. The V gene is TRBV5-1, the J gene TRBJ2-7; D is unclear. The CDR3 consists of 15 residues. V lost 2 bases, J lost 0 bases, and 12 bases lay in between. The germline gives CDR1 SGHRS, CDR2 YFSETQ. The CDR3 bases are TGCGCCAGCAGCTTTAGAGATAGTAGCTCCTACGAGCAGTACTTC. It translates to CASSFRDSSSYEQYF.

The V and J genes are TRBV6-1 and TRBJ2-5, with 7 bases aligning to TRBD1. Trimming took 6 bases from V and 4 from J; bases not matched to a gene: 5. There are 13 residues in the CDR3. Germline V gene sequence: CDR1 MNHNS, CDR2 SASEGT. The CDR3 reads CASRESGGETQYF. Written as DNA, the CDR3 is TGTGCCAGCAGGGAATCAGGGGGAGAGACCCAGTACTTC.

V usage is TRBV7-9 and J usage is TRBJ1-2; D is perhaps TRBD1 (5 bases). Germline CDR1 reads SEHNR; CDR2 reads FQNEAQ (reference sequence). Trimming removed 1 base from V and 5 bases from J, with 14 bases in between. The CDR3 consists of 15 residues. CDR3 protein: CASSLVQGDVYGYTF. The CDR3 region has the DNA TGTGCCAGCAGCTTAGTTCAAGGGGATGTTTATGGCTACACCTTC.

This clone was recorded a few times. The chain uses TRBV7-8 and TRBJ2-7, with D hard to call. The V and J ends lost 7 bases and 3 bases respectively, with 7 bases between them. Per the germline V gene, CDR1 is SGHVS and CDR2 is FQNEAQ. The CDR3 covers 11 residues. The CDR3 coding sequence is TGTGCCAGCACCCCCGGCTACGAGCAGTACTTC. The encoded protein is CASTPGYEQYF.

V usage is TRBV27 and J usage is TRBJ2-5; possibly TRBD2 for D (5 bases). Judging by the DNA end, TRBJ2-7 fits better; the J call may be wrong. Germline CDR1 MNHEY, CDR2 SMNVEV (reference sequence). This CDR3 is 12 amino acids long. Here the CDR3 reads CASSSSGYEQYF. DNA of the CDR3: TGTGCCAGCAGTTCCAGCGGCTACGAGCAGTACTTC.